This T cell receptor beta chain was found in a study of post-analysis software for immune sequencing data. Study as a whole: In terms of disease course, relapsing-remitting, secondary progressive and progressive-relapsing multiple sclerosis were included. Whole-study findings and limits: Significantly lower normalized Chao1 diversity was seen in multiple sclerosis patients than in controls. Under the F measure, samples that were prepared in one batch clustered strongly together. There were about 5 TRBV segments more frequent in patients than controls, and TRBV5-6, TRBV5-1 and TRBV20-1 were among them.

The authors incorporated unique molecular identifiers into the TCR beta cDNA libraries. TCRdb used MiXCR to reprocess the PCR reads, holding one entry per CDR3 protein. The sample carries about 820,000 distinct CDR3 sequences, about 57% recorded once. The CDR3 is 13 residues long. Between the trimmed V and J ends, which lost 5 bases and 0 bases, there was a span of 8 bases. Germline V lookup: CDR1 SGHTA, CDR2 FQGTGA. This clonotype was observed many times. Its antigen is not known. This chain uses TRBV7-3 with TRBJ2-7; the D is unclear. The material sequenced was blood. The sequence came from a girl aged 10 to 17 with multiple sclerosis. The CDR3 nucleotides are TGTGCCAGCAGCCTTCGCGACTCCTACGAGCAGTACTTC. Translated, it gives CASSLRDSYEQYF.